This T cell receptor beta chain stems from a study of cytomegalovirus exposure and HLA in healthy donors. The PCR ran on 60 Vbeta and 13 Jbeta primers. TCRdb keeps only in-frame clones here, not all; method: immunoSEQ multiplex PCR. This table holds roughly 160,000 clones, less than 85% found once. Study-wide results and caveats: The availability of immune exposure information extended only to CMV serostatus. Confirmation in vitro established that a few CMV-associated chains were specific for CMV antigens. Across HLA loci, a later analysis found differing TCR association rates, with DRB1 most and HLA-C fewest. Roughly uniform depth of sequencing across donors was assumed in presence/absence analyses.

With respect to this clone: Its specificity is not known.

Germline loops: CDR1 SGHAT, CDR2 FQNNGV. The CDR3 sequence is 16 residues long. V dropped 0 bases and J dropped 2 bases, with 11 bases sitting between them. The sequencing input was PBMCs. This TCR was recovered from a man between 60 and 75 years old in good health and CMV-seronegative. The chain joins TRBV11-2 to TRBJ1-5, with a weak D call TRBD1 (6 bases). The CDR3 is CASSLDLPGGNQPQHF. DNA of the CDR3: TGTGCCAGCAGCTTAGATCTTCCAGGGGGCAATCAGCCCCAGCATTTT. Filled out from reference TRBV11-2 and TRBJ1-5, the complete variable domain reads EAGVAQSPRYKIIEKRQSVAFWCNPISGHATLYWYQQILGQGPKLLIQFQNNGVVDDSQLPKDRFSAERLKGVDSTLKIQPAKLEDSAVYLCASSLDLPGGNQPQHFGDGTRLSIL.